This T cell receptor (beta chain) stems from a study of CD4+ T cells in melanoma. The study, taken as a whole, reports: A reported correlation linked neoantigen-specific CD4+ T cells to CD8+, macrophage and B cell function. Diverse differentiation states were reported for melanoma neoantigen-specific CD4+ T cells.

With respect to this clone: Its matching antigen is unknown.

Looked up from germline, CDR1 is LGHDT and CDR2 is YNNKEL (reference sequence). Trimming cost V 1 base and J 7 bases, with 10 bases left between them. This CDR3 comprises 14 residues. Data came from immunoSEQ multiplex PCR; TCRdb stores just in-frame clones and leaves some out. This table has about 5,000 clones, about 70% appearing once. The sequence was collected from a human donor with melanoma. V usage is TRBV3-1 (or the pseudogene TRBV3-2) and J usage is TRBJ2-2; D call uncertain. Sequencing input: cells from a culture (not recorded whether cultured in vitro). The CDR3 region is CASSQGALHGELFF. The CDR3 coding sequence is TGTGCCAGCAGCCAAGGGGCTTTGCACGGGGAGCTGTTTTTT.